In this sample, the clone carrying this T cell receptor beta chain turned up a few times. The antigen remains unidentified. 60 Vbeta and 13 Jbeta primers were used in PCR. Here immunoSEQ multiplex PCR was the method, and the copy in TCRdb shows in-frame clones only, minus some. The table lists about 130,000 clones, over 70% of them singletons. The sample belongs to a study of cytomegalovirus exposure and HLA in healthy donors. General observations from the study: Later work showed greater clonal expansion in HLA-associated TCR beta chains than in equally common others. It was reported that TCR beta sequences correctly inferred the HLA-A and HLA-B alleles for most subjects.

The study sampled nominally healthy donors, though unrecorded immune exposures were likely. The CDR3 covers 14 residues. V was pared by 5 bases and J by 2 bases, with 4 bases of the junction left unmatched. CDR1 LNHDA and CDR2 SQIVND come from the germline V gene (reference sequence). The origin of this receptor is a man between 25 and 39 years old in good health and CMV-seronegative. Sample: PBMCs. The chain is built from TRBV19 and TRBJ2-7; 9 positions match TRBD1. Written as DNA, the CDR3 is TGTGCCAGTAGTCCGGGACAGGGTCCCTACGAGCAGTACTTC. Its protein is CASSPGQGPYEQYF.